This T cell receptor beta chain was captured by sequencing in a study of CXCR3-negative and CXCR3-positive naive CD8 T cells. Whole-study findings and limits: Similar TRBV-TRBJ gene usage was seen in naive CXCR3-negative and CXCR3-positive cells, but not in memory cells.

Carrying UMI labels, the TRB cDNA libraries were prepared through 5' RACE. TCRdb reprocessed the 5' RACE reads and keeps a single row for each CDR3 protein, giving no DNA. The sample table includes thousands of distinct CDR3 sequences. Considering frequency, this clonotype is medium-sized. The antigen remains undetermined. This TCR was sampled from a human donor in good health. Some clones in this sample may be carry-over from other donors' samples. The sample comprised naive CXCR3- CD8+ T cells from blood. Subset in this sample: CD45RO-CCR7+CD27+CD95- naive CD8+ T cells lacking CXCR3 (TNR3-).

This chain's CDR3 is CSVEEVGETQYF. The rearrangement links TRBV29-1 to TRBJ2-5. CDR1 is SQVTM and CDR2 is ANQGSEA in the germline V gene. This CDR3 has 12 amino acids. Based on the CDR3 plus reference TRBV29-1 and TRBJ2-5, the full variable domain is SAVISQKPSRDICQRGTSLTIQCQVDSQVTMMFWYRQQPGQSLTLIATANQGSEATYESGFVIDKFPISRPNLTFSTLTVSNMSPEDSSIYLCSVEEVGETQYFGPGTRLLVL.